What follows are 20 T cell receptor beta chains derived from one specimen sequenced in a study of blood T cells in healthy people across ages. Then a second PCR, running roughly 7 to 11 cycles, was carried out with a sample-barcoded 5' primer and a J-beta primer mix. A single record per CDR3 protein comes from TCRdb applying MiXCR to the 5' RACE reads. The sample records 1.5 million to 2 million distinct CDR3 sequences, roughly two fifths being singletons. The specimen sequenced was blood. These receptors were taken from a human donor in good health.

The chain joins TRBV7-9 to TRBJ2-1; 13 bases align to TRBD2. Trimming removed 0 bases from V and 6 bases from J; junction bases left unmatched: 5. This CDR3 is built from 17 residues. The germline CDR1 and CDR2 sequences are SEHNR and FQNEAQ (reference sequence). In DNA form, the CDR3 reads TGTGCCAGCAGCTTAGCCCGTACTAGCGGGGGGGCCAATGAGCAGTTCTTC. This encodes CASSLARTSGGANEQFF.

The genes are TRBV4-2 and TRBJ2-1, with D possibly TRBD2 on 5 matching bases. V was shortened by 8 bases and J by 9 bases, with 14 bases between the two germline ends. The CDR3 loop spans 12 amino acids. Germline loops: CDR1 LGHNA, CDR2 YNFKEQ. The CDR3 region is CASGPGSGEQFF. In DNA, the CDR3 is TGTGCCAGCGGTCCTGGAAGCGGTGAGCAGTTCTTC.

The CDR3 DNA is TGCGCCAGCAGCCCGGGACAGACAAGGGAAAAACTGTTTTTT. Translating gives CASSPGQTREKLFF. V usage is TRBV5-1 and J usage is TRBJ1-4, with 7 bases identical to TRBD1. The V and J ends lost 4 bases and 8 bases, in that order; junction bases with no gene match: 8. The V gene's germline CDR1 is SGHRS and CDR2 YFSETQ. This CDR3 has 14 residues.

This clonotype was recorded a few times. The junction differs from germline at one of its ends, possibly a read error. V and J are TRBV28 and TRBJ2-5; weak D call: TRBD1 (5 bases). The CDR3 is made up of 13 amino acids. Per the germline V gene, CDR1 is MDHEN and CDR2 is SYDVKM. This chain's CDR3 is CASMPDSQETRYF. CDR3 in DNA: TGTGCCAGCATGCCAGACAGCCAAGAGACCCGGTACTTC. The full variable domain, its missing parts supplied by reference TRBV28 and TRBJ2-5, is DVKVTQSSRYLVKRTGEKVFLECVQDMDHENMFWYRQDPGLGLRLIYFSYDVKMKEKGDIPEGYSVSREKKERFSLILESASTNQTSMYLCASMPDSQETRYFGPGTRLLVL.

This clonotype was seen a few times. The rearrangement links TRBV6-2 or TRBV6-3 to TRBJ2-1; tentatively, D is TRBD1 (6 bases). CDR3 length equals 15 residues. Germline CDR1 reads MNHEY; CDR2 reads SVGEGT. Trimming shortened V by 10 bases and J by 5 bases, and 21 bases separated the two germline ends. In nucleotides, the CDR3 is TGTGCCACCAGATTGGGACACCTTAATGACAATGAGCAGTTCTTC. The encoded protein is CATRLGHLNDNEQFF.

The chain employs TRBV7-2 and TRBJ2-1; 10 bases are shared with TRBD2. With V trimmed by 6 bases and J by 9 bases, 2 bases remained unmatched. Germline V gene sequence: CDR1 SGHTA, CDR2 FQGNSA. The CDR3 runs 12 residues. The CDR3 protein is CASRRTSGEQFF. For the CDR3, the DNA is TGTGCCAGCAGACGGACTAGCGGTGAGCAGTTCTTC.

The chain carries TRBV10-3 and TRBJ2-3, with 10 bases identical to TRBD1. The germline V gene encodes CDR1 ENHRY and CDR2 SYGVKD. This CDR3 has 14 residues. V lost 5 bases, J lost 6 bases, and 5 bases stayed unmatched. The CDR3 loop is CAISSTGGFDTQYF. CDR3 sequence (DNA): TGTGCCATCAGTTCGACAGGGGGCTTCGATACGCAGTATTTT.

V gene TRBV25-1 combines with J gene TRBJ1-5, with 7 nucleotides matching TRBD1. There are 14 residues in the CDR3. Per germline, CDR1 MGHDK and CDR2 SYGVNS. Trimming at V came to 3 bases and at J to 5 bases, leaving 4 bases not matched to a gene. The CDR3 DNA sequence: TGTGCCAGCAGTGATGGGGACAGCGATCAGCCCCAGCATTTT. It codes for CASSDGDSDQPQHF.

This chain uses TRBV20-1 with TRBJ1-4, with TRBD1 matching 7 bases. The germline V gene encodes CDR1 DFQATT and CDR2 SNEGSKA (reference sequence). The trim removed 3 bases at V and 8 bases at J, leaving 9 bases unmatched. The CDR3 loop spans 14 amino acids. CDR3 residues: CSASMQGVGEKLFF. DNA of the CDR3: TGCAGTGCTAGCATGCAGGGGGTAGGAGAAAAACTGTTTTTT.

The V call is TRBV11-2, the J call TRBJ1-1; unclear D gene. Between the trimmed V and J ends, which lost 5 bases and 1 base, there was a span of 14 bases. Germline V CDR1 and CDR2: SGHAT, FQNNGV. The CDR3 has 15 residues. CDR3 in DNA: TGTGCCAGCAGCACCCACATGGTCTCGAACACTGAAGCTTTCTTT. This codes for CASSTHMVSNTEAFF.

The V call is TRBV7-2, the J call TRBJ1-1, with TRBD1 as a possible D gene (5 bases). CDR1 is SGHTA, CDR2 FQGNSA, per germline. There are 14 residues in the CDR3. Trimming shortened V by 2 bases and J by 0 bases, and 7 bases separated the two germline ends. The CDR3 DNA follows: TGTGCCAGCAGCTTATCGGACATGAACACTGAAGCTTTCTTT. Translation gives CASSLSDMNTEAFF.

This clonotype was counted only a few times. The DNA of the CDR3 is TGCGCCAGCAGCTTCCGGGACAGGGGGGTCGACGAGCAGTACTTC. This translates into CASSFRDRGVDEQYF. The chain uses TRBV5-1 and TRBJ2-7, with 11 bases lining up with TRBD1. CDR3 size: 15 residues. CDR1 SGHRS and CDR2 YFSETQ come from the germline V gene. V shed 2 bases, J shed 5 bases, and the junction held 6 bases outside the gene matches.

This clonotype was observed a handful of times. The CDR3 reads CASSPRGVLDGYTF. DNA for the CDR3: TGCGCCAGCAGCCCCAGGGGCGTTCTTGATGGCTACACCTTC. The gene calls are TRBV5-1 and TRBJ1-2; weak D call: TRBD1 (6 bases). The CDR3 has 14 amino acids. Germline V gene lookup returns CDR1 SGHRS and CDR2 YFSETQ. Deletions cut 4 bases from V and 6 bases from J, with 16 bases between.

The rearrangement uses TRBV4-3 and TRBJ2-7; no clear D. Trimming took 0 bases from V and 4 from J, leaving 13 bases between them. This CDR3 is 15 amino acids long. Germline assignment: CDR1 LGHNA and CDR2 YSLEER. CDR3 sequence: CASSQEDGFPYEQYF. The CDR3 nucleotides are TGCGCCAGCAGCCAAGAGGACGGCTTCCCATACGAGCAGTACTTC.

This clonotype was observed a few times. V usage is TRBV6-6 and J usage is TRBJ2-7; TRBD1 agrees at 12 bases. Germline loops: CDR1 MNHNY, CDR2 SVGAGI (reference sequence). The J segment lost 5 bases and the V segment lost 5 bases, leaving 10 bases of the junction unmatched. This CDR3 contains 16 residues. CDR3 nucleotides: TGTGCCAGCAGTCCGGGGACAGGGGGCAGTTGGGACGAGCAGTACTTC. This codes for CASSPGTGGSWDEQYF.

This clonotype was detected only a few times. The chain links TRBV7-3 to TRBJ1-1, with TRBD1 as a possible D gene (5 bases). This CDR3 comprises 14 residues. The V and J ends lost 9 bases and 4 bases respectively, with 18 bases between them. CDR1 is SGHTA, CDR2 FQGTGA, per germline. The CDR3 DNA reads TGTGCCAGTAGCCTTGCGGGGGTCTTCACTGAAGCTTTCTTT. Protein product: CASSLAGVFTEAFF.

The chain carries TRBV5-6 and TRBJ2-7; 7 positions match TRBD1. The germline CDR1 and CDR2 sequences are SGHDT and YYEEEE. The V segment lost 2 bases and the J segment 2 bases; nucleotides outside the gene matches: 7. This CDR3 is 15 amino acids long. DNA for the CDR3: TGTGCCAGCAGCTTACCGGGACAGTTGGCCTACGAGCAGTACTTC. Its translation is CASSLPGQLAYEQYF.

This clonotype turned up a few times. The chain recombines TRBV5-1 with TRBJ2-5; 9 positions match TRBD1. Germline trimming cut 3 bases from V and 11 bases from J; bases unmatched to any gene: 17. Germline CDR1 and CDR2: SGHRS and YFSETQ. CDR3 length: 16 residues. The chain's CDR3 is CASSSSPGQGAGEQYF. The DNA of the CDR3 is TGCGCCAGCAGCTCCTCTCCGGGACAGGGAGCGGGTGAGCAGTACTTC.

The chain couples TRBV29-1 to TRBJ2-5, with D perhaps matching TRBD1 or TRBD2 (5 bases each). Looked up from germline, CDR1 is SQVTM and CDR2 is ANQGSEA. V lost 4 bases, J lost 1 base, and 10 bases lay in between. The CDR3 is made up of 13 amino acids. The DNA for the CDR3 is TGCAGCGTTGGCGGTGGGGGCCAAGAGACCCAGTACTTC. This gives the protein CSVGGGGQETQYF. Variable domain in full (rest from reference TRBV29-1 and TRBJ2-5): SAVISQKPSRDICQRGTSLTIQCQVDSQVTMMFWYRQQPGQSLTLIATANQGSEATYESGFVIDKFPISRPNLTFSTLTVSNMSPEDSSIYLCSVGGGGQETQYFGPGTRLLVL.

The CDR3 region has the DNA TGCGCCAGCAGCTTGTCGAGGAGGGCTGGCCGAAATTCACCCCTCCACTTT. Translated: CASSLSRRAGRNSPLHF. V is TRBV5-1 and J is TRBJ1-6; no clear D. V lost 1 base, J lost 7 bases, and 18 bases lay in between. Germline CDR1 SGHRS, CDR2 YFSETQ. The CDR3 is 17 residues long.